This TCR beta chain was recovered during a study of blood T cells in healthy people across ages. Regarding the study as a whole: The study regarded diversity estimates from one million T cells as underestimates. Greater diversity and more naive CD4+ cells were seen in long-lived donors than in aged donors.

V was pared by 10 bases and J by 4 bases, with 13 bases between. The CDR3 is 13 residues long. This clonotype has a count of ten or more. Its cognate antigen is unknown. With a J-beta primer mix and a sample-barcoded 5' primer, a second PCR ran roughly 7 to 11 cycles. Each CDR3 protein is one row after TCRdb ran MiXCR on the 5' RACE reads. The sample lists 700,000 or so distinct CDR3 sequences; 22% were seen once. The chain is built from TRBV12-3 or TRBV12-4 and TRBJ2-2; D tentatively fits TRBD1 or TRBD2 (6 bases each). The receptor was isolated from a man aged 65 to 85 in good health. Material for sequencing was blood. CDR3 sequence (DNA): TGTGCCACCGACAGGCGGGGCACCGGGGAGCTGTTTTTT. Translating it yields CATDRRGTGELFF.